One and the same sample provided the 13 T cell receptor beta chains below, sequenced in a study of T cell repertoires in cytomegalovirus infection. MiXCR, applied by TCRdb to the reads, yields one record per CDR3 protein. The repertoire has around 330,000 distinct CDR3 sequences, about a sixth of them found once; the top ten carry around 12%. Source material: PBMCs. The receptors come from a human donor in good health (CMV status not recorded). Some clones in this sample may be carry-over from other donors' samples.

This clonotype was found many times. The chain links TRBV7-8 to TRBJ1-1, with TRBD1 matching over 9 bases. The CDR3 extends over 15 amino acids. Trimming cost V 0 bases and J 1 base; bases outside gene matches: 0. Germline CDR1 SGHVS, CDR2 FQNEAQ. Here the CDR3 reads CASSLADRGNTEAFF. As DNA, the CDR3 is TGTGCCAGCAGCTTAGCGGACAGGGGGAACACTGAAGCTTTCTTT.

This clonotype was seen ten or more times. This CDR3 reads CASSSDRALEQYF. CDR3 DNA sequence: TGTGCCAGCAGCTCGGACAGGGCACTCGAGCAGTACTTC. The V call is TRBV7-2, the J call TRBJ2-7; 8 bases align to TRBD1. The germline CDR1 and CDR2 sequences are SGHTA and FQGNSA. This CDR3 is 13 amino acids long. Trimming at V came to 4 bases and at J to 6 bases, leaving 5 bases not matched to a gene.

This chain connects TRBV4-3 to TRBJ1-2; 7 bases are shared with TRBD1. The V gene end was trimmed by 0 bases and the J gene end by 6 bases; junction bases not matched to a gene: 10. This CDR3 is built from 16 residues. Germline CDR1 and CDR2: LGHNA and YSLEER. CDR3 residues: CASSQEGATGFDGYTF. The CDR3 nucleotides read TGCGCCAGCAGCCAAGAGGGGGCGACAGGGTTCGATGGCTACACCTTC.

The CDR3 DNA sequence: TGCAGTGCTAGAGATCACGGGGGGAGCTCCTACAATGAGCAGTTCTTC. It encodes CSARDHGGSSYNEQFF. The V call is TRBV20-1, the J call TRBJ2-1; TRBD2 agrees at 7 bases. From germline, CDR1 is DFQATT and CDR2 SNEGSKA (reference sequence). Trimming at V came to 0 bases and at J to 0 bases, leaving 5 bases not matched to a gene. The CDR3 consists of 16 residues.

The table lists this clonotype with many counts. The rearrangement links TRBV7-2 to TRBJ1-1; D not certain. This CDR3 is 14 amino acids long. CDR1 is SGHTA, CDR2 FQGNSA, per germline. Trimming took off 1 base at V and 3 bases at J, with 9 bases between the two ends. The CDR3 DNA follows: TGTGCCAGCAGCTTAGTTATAGGGCACACTGAAGCTTTCTTT. As protein: CASSLVIGHTEAFF. Using reference TRBV7-2 and TRBJ1-1 for the parts outside the CDR3, the full variable domain is GAGVSQSPSNKVTEKGKDVELRCDPISGHTALYWYRQSLGQGLEFLIYFQGNSAPDKSGLPSDRFSAERTGGSVSTLTIQRTQQEDSAVYLCASSLVIGHTEAFFGQGTRLTVV.

The chain combines TRBV25-1 with TRBJ1-5; no firm D call. The CDR3 length is 14 residues. Trimming shortened V by 1 base and J by 0 bases, and 4 bases separated the two germline ends. CDR1 is MGHDK and CDR2 is SYGVNS in the germline V gene. CDR3 in DNA: TGTGCCAGCAGTGAATCGAATAGCAATCAGCCCCAGCATTTT. It codes for CASSESNSNQPQHF.

This clonotype was picked up many times. The chain recombines TRBV7-2 with TRBJ2-2, with D possibly matching TRBD2 (6 bases). CDR1 SGHTA and CDR2 FQGNSA come from the germline V gene. The CDR3 is 18 amino acids. Trimming left V 5 bases short and J 6 bases short, with 25 bases between. The DNA for the CDR3 is TGTGCCAGCAGCCTCCGCCTAGCGCCTGGTTATGGACCCGGGGAGCTGTTTTTT. Its translation is CASSLRLAPGYGPGELFF.

In this sample, this clonotype turned up a few times. This chain connects TRBV2 to TRBJ2-7, with D unclear. V was shortened by 3 bases and J by 6 bases, with 21 bases between the two germline ends. The CDR3 runs to 16 residues. CDR1 is SNHLY, CDR2 FYNNEI, per germline. The CDR3 nucleotides are TGTGCCAGCAGTGAGTGGTCTTCCGCATTCCGAGGCGAGCAGTACTTC. Protein sequence: CASSEWSSAFRGEQYF.

The J gene is TRBJ2-7, the V gene TRBV5-6, with D perhaps matching TRBD2 (6 bases). The CDR3 runs to 15 residues. The germline CDR1 and CDR2 sequences are SGHDT and YYEEEE. Deletions cut 4 bases from V and 4 bases from J, with 18 bases between. CDR3 sequence (DNA): TGTGCCAGCAGCAGAGCGGCGGGGTCGTGGTACGAGCAGTACTTC. It codes for CASSRAAGSWYEQYF.

This clonotype was picked up a small number of times. The rearrangement uses TRBV20-1 and TRBJ2-4; 9 bases are shared with TRBD2. CDR3 size: 17 residues. The V and J ends lost 3 bases and 6 bases, in that order; junction bases with no gene match: 15. From germline, CDR1 is DFQATT and CDR2 SNEGSKA (reference sequence). The chain's CDR3 is CSASGGIRGGATNIQYF. DNA for the CDR3: TGCAGTGCTAGTGGTGGAATTCGCGGGGGGGCTACAAACATTCAGTACTTC.

The V and J genes are TRBV4-2 and TRBJ2-7; D may be TRBD1 or TRBD2 (5 bases each). This CDR3 is 15 amino acids long. Germline V gene data show CDR1 as LGHNA and CDR2 as YNFKEQ. Trimming took 2 bases from V and 6 from J, leaving 17 bases between them. In DNA, the CDR3 is TGTGCCAGCAGCCAACCCGGGGCCGGACCAGCCGAGCAGTACTTC. Amino acids: CASSQPGAGPAEQYF.

This chain links TRBV25-1 with TRBJ1-3, with D perhaps matching TRBD1 (5 bases). Germline-derived CDR1 and CDR2 are MGHDK and SYGVNS. This CDR3 is 15 amino acids long. With 6 bases removed from V and 4 bases from J, the gap between germline ends came to 16 bases. DNA for the CDR3: TGTGCCAGCAGCACGGGGCCCTCGGGAGGAAACACCATATATTTT. It codes for CASSTGPSGGNTIYF.

The chain has TRBV5-5 and TRBJ2-6; a weak D match, TRBD2 (5 bases). The CDR3 is made up of 17 amino acids. Trimming took 1 base from V and 0 from J, leaving 11 bases between them. Per germline, CDR1 SGHKS and CDR2 YYEKEE (reference sequence). CDR3 in amino acids: CASSLLGGLSGANVLTF. CDR3 coding DNA: TGTGCCAGCAGCTTGCTAGGAGGCCTCTCTGGGGCCAACGTCCTGACTTTC.